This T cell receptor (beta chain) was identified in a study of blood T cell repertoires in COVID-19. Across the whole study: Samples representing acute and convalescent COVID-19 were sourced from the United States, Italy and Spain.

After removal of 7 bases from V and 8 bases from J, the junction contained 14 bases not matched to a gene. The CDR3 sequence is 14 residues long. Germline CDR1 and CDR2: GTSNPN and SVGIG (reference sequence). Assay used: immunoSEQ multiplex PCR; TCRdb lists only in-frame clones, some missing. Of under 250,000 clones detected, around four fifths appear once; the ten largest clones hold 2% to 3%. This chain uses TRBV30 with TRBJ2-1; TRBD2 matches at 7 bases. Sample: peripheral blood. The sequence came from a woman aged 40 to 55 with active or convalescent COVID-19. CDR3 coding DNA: TGTGCCTCCCGTCGGGAGCTAGCGGTAGATGAGCAGTTCTTC. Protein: CASRRELAVDEQFF.